The T cell receptor (beta chain) described here comes from a study of shared clonotypes between healthy human individuals. Using immunoSEQ multiplex PCR, the repertoire was profiled, and TCRdb retains in-frame clones only, with some absent. The table lists some 100,000 clones, 68% of them singletons, with 24% in the top ten. This TCR came from a woman in her 30s in good health. The sample consisted of memory CD8+ T cells sorted from blood. Subset specified: CD45RO+ cells pooled with CCR7-negative TemRA cells.

The CDR3, as DNA: TGTGCCAGTTCCGCTTGGGGTACGCAGTATTTT. Amino acid sequence: CASSAWGTQYF. The chain couples TRBV19 to TRBJ2-3; D gene uncertain. The V and J ends lost 8 bases and 8 bases respectively, with 11 bases between them. CDR3 length: 11 residues. Germline V lookup: CDR1 LNHDA, CDR2 SQIVND (reference sequence). The entire variable domain, with the rest obtained from reference TRBV19 and TRBJ2-3, is as follows: DGGITQSPKYLFRKEGQNVTLSCEQNLNHDAMYWYRQDPGQGLRLIYYSQIVNDFQKGDIAEGYSVSREKKESFPLTVTSAQKNPTAFYLCASSAWGTQYFGPGTRLTVL.